Presented here are 16 T cell receptor beta chains from one specimen sequenced in a study of blood T cell repertoires in COVID-19. The data were produced by immunoSEQ multiplex PCR, yet TCRdb's version contains in-frame clones alone and is incomplete. The table has about 210,000 clones, around four fifths seen once. Source material: peripheral blood. These receptor sequences come from a woman in her fifties or sixties with active or convalescent COVID-19.

The chain recombines TRBV29-1 with TRBJ1-3; unclear D gene. V lost 7 bases to trimming and J lost 0 bases, with 7 bases between them. CDR1 is SQVTM and CDR2 is ANQGSEA in the germline V gene. This CDR3 contains 12 residues. As DNA, the CDR3 is TGCAGCGCGGCGAGCTCTGGAAACACCATATATTTT. Residues: CSAASSGNTIYF.

The V gene is TRBV7-3, the J gene TRBJ2-1, with D possibly being TRBD1 (5 bases). Germline CDR1 reads SGHTA; CDR2 reads FQGTGA. The CDR3 covers 12 residues. With 10 bases removed from V and 9 bases from J, the gap between germline ends came to 16 bases. The CDR3 coding sequence is TGTGCCACCAGGGAACAGTCAGTTGAGCAGTTCTTC. Translating gives CATREQSVEQFF. Drawing the rest from reference TRBV7-3 and TRBJ2-1, the complete variable domain is GAGVSQTPSNKVTEKGKYVELRCDPISGHTALYWYRQSLGQGPEFLIYFQGTGAADDSGLPNDRFFAVRPEGSVSTLKIQRTERGDSAVYLCATREQSVEQFFGPGTRLTVL.

The chain uses TRBV28 and TRBJ2-1; D remains ambiguous. CDR1 and CDR2 (germline): MDHEN, SYDVKM. CDR3 size: 11 residues. Trimming cost V 5 bases and J 8 bases, with 7 bases left between them. The CDR3 reads CASSIEDEQFF. In nucleotides, the CDR3 is TGTGCCAGCAGTATTGAGGATGAGCAGTTCTTC.

The chain carries TRBV6-5 and TRBJ2-3, with 10 bases aligning to TRBD2. This CDR3 has 14 amino acids. The V gene end was trimmed by 2 bases and the J gene end by 6 bases; junction bases not matched to a gene: 2. Germline V gene sequence: CDR1 MNHEY, CDR2 SVGAGI. Here the CDR3 reads CASSYGLAVDTQYF. In DNA form, the CDR3 reads TGTGCCAGCAGTTACGGACTAGCGGTGGATACGCAGTATTTT.

This clone was observed a few times. The chain employs TRBV7-9 and TRBJ2-3; a possible D gene is TRBD2 (5 bases). CDR1 and CDR2 from the germline V gene are SEHNR and FQNEAQ (reference sequence). V was cut by 3 bases and J by 4 bases, with 8 bases left in between. The CDR3 extends over 13 amino acids. The CDR3 nucleotides read TGTGCCAGCAGCTTCCTAGCTGCAGATACGCAGTATTTT. Amino acids: CASSFLAADTQYF. Based on the CDR3 plus reference TRBV7-9 and TRBJ2-3, the full variable domain is DTGVSQNPRHKITKRGQNVTFRCDPISEHNRLYWYRQTLGQGPEFLTYFQNEAQLEKSRLLSDRFSAERPKGSFSTLEIQRTEQGDSAMYLCASSFLAADTQYFGPGTRLTVL.

The count of this clone is one. The chain uses TRBV4-2 and TRBJ2-2; 8 bases are a match to TRBD1. In germline, CDR1 is LGHNA, CDR2 YNFKEQ. After removal of 3 bases from V and 3 bases from J, the junction contained 6 bases not matched to a gene. The CDR3 is made up of 16 amino acids. The DNA of the CDR3 is TGTGCCAGCAGCCACCGGACAGGGATAGACACCGGGGAGCTGTTTTTT. Encoded protein: CASSHRTGIDTGELFF.

The chain carries TRBV19 and TRBJ1-5, with 11 bases that match TRBD1. The trim removed 5 bases at V and 5 bases at J, leaving 2 bases unmatched. Germline CDR1 reads LNHDA; CDR2 reads SQIVND (reference sequence). This CDR3 contains 14 residues. The CDR3 DNA is TGTGCCAGTAGTGGGACAGGGGGATATCAGCCCCAGCATTTT. Protein sequence: CASSGTGGYQPQHF.

The J gene is TRBJ2-7, the V gene TRBV3-1 (or the pseudogene TRBV3-2); 10 nucleotides match TRBD2. V lost 0 bases, J lost 4 bases, and 9 bases stayed unmatched. The germline V gene encodes CDR1 LGHDT and CDR2 YNNKEL (reference sequence). CDR3 length: 17 amino acids. CDR3 loop: CASSQDPQRGGWYEQYV. The CDR3, as DNA: TGTGCCAGCAGCCAAGATCCCCAGCGGGGGGGCTGGTACGAGCAGTACGTC.

Only one count was recorded for this clone. The V and J genes are TRBV7-6 and TRBJ2-3; 7 nucleotides line up with TRBD1. V dropped 1 base and J dropped 6; count of bases not matched to a gene: 7. The CDR3 is 15 amino acids. Germline-derived CDR1 and CDR2 are SGHVS and FNYEAQ. CDR3 in DNA: TGTGCCAGCAGCTTAGAGGGGGCCCGGCCGGATACGCAGTATTTT. Its protein product is CASSLEGARPDTQYF.

The chain carries TRBV4-1 and TRBJ2-5; tentative D call: TRBD2 (5 bases). Trimming left V 0 bases short and J 6 bases short, with 17 bases between. The CDR3 is made up of 16 amino acids. Looked up from germline, CDR1 is MGHRA and CDR2 is YSYEKL. The CDR3 loop reads CASSQDIDSRRKTQYF. The CDR3, as DNA: TGCGCCAGCAGCCAAGACATCGATTCCAGGAGGAAGACCCAGTACTTC.

The chain uses TRBV3-1 (or the pseudogene TRBV3-2) and TRBJ1-1, with D possibly matching TRBD1 (5 bases). The ends were cut back, 8 bases at V and 0 bases at J, with 10 bases in the middle. Germline values: CDR1 LGHDT, CDR2 YNNKEL (reference sequence). The CDR3 loop spans 13 amino acids. In nucleotides, the CDR3 is TGTGCCAGCGGGGGGTCCATGAACACTGAAGCTTTCTTT. It encodes CASGGSMNTEAFF.

This clone was recorded only once. The chain combines TRBV11-2 with TRBJ2-7; D gene ambiguous. This CDR3 is built from 14 residues. Trimming took off 1 base at V and 6 bases at J, with 13 bases between the two ends. The V gene's germline CDR1 is SGHAT and CDR2 FQNNGV. CDR3 protein: CASSLVRRSGEQYF. The CDR3 DNA follows: TGTGCCAGCAGCTTAGTGCGCCGATCGGGCGAGCAGTACTTC.

This clone has just one count. The chain is built from TRBV5-4 and TRBJ2-2, with a tentative D call TRBD1 (6 bases). Germline V gene sequence: CDR1 SGHNT, CDR2 YYREEE (reference sequence). Between the trimmed V and J ends, which lost 2 bases and 6 bases, there was a span of 14 bases. The CDR3 covers 15 residues. The CDR3: CASSLSGAIAGELFF. The CDR3 region has the DNA TGTGCCAGCAGCTTATCAGGGGCTATCGCCGGGGAGCTGTTTTTT.

The chain is built from TRBV28 and TRBJ2-1, with D hard to call. Looked up from germline, CDR1 is MDHEN and CDR2 is SYDVKM. Trimming took off 6 bases at V and 3 bases at J, with 6 bases between the two ends. The CDR3 extends over 12 amino acids. CDR3 loop: CASSTNYNEQFF. CDR3 sequence (DNA): TGTGCCAGCAGCACTAACTACAATGAGCAGTTCTTC.

This chain connects TRBV7-9 to TRBJ1-4; a weak D match, TRBD1 (6 bases). From germline, CDR1 is SEHNR and CDR2 FQNEAQ (reference sequence). This CDR3 is 18 amino acids long. The V end lost 4 bases, the J end lost 4 bases, and 22 bases lay between the germline ends. In DNA, the CDR3 is TGTGCCAGCAGCTCCCTCCCAGGCGGGGGCTCGGGTAATGAAAAACTGTTTTTT. Protein sequence: CASSSLPGGGSGNEKLFF.

The V call is TRBV5-1, the J call TRBJ1-1; 8 bases line up with TRBD1. The CDR3 has 17 residues. Germline V gene sequence: CDR1 SGHRS, CDR2 YFSETQ. V lost 0 bases to trimming and J lost 4 bases; unmatched junction nucleotides: 11. CDR3 nucleotide sequence: TGCGCCAGCAGCTTGGCCCCGGGACAGGCTTTCGGCACTGAAGCTTTCTTT. As protein: CASSLAPGQAFGTEAFF.